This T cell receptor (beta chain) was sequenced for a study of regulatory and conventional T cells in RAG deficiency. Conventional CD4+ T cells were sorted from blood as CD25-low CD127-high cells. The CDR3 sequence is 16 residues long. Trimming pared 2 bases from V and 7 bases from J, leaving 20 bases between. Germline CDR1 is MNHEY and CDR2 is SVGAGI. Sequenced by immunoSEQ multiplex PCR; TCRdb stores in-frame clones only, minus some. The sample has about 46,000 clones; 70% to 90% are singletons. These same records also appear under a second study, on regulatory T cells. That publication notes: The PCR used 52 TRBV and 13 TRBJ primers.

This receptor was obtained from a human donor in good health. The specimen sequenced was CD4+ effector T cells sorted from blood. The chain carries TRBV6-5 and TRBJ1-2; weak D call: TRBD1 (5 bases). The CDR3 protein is CASSYGALAGKSGYTF. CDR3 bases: TGTGCCAGCAGTTACGGGGCCCTGGCAGGGAAGAGTGGCTACACCTTC.